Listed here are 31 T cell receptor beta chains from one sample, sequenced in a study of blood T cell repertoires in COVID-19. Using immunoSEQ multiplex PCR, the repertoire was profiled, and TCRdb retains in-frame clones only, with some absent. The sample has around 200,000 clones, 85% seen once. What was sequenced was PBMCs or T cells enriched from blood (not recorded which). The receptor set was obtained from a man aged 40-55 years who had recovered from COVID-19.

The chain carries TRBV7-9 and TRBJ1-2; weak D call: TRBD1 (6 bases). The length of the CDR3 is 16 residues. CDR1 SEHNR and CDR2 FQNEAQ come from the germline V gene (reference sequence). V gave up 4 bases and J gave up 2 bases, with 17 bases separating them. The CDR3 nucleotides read TGTGCCAGCAGCTCCGTATCGGGACACCTAAACTATGGCTACACCTTC. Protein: CASSSVSGHLNYGYTF.

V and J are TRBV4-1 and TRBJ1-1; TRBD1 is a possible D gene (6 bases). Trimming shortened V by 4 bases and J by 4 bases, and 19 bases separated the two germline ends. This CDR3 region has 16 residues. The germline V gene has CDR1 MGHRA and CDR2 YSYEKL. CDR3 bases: TGCGCCAGCAGCCTAGGGCTAGGGGGGGGCGGCACTGAAGCTTTCTTT. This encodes CASSLGLGGGGTEAFF.

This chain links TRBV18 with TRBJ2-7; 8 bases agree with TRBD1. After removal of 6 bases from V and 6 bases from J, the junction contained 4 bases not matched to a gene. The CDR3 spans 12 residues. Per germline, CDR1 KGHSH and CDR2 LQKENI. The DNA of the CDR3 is TGTGCCAGCTCCCCTACAGGGGGCGAGCAGTACTTC. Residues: CASSPTGGEQYF.

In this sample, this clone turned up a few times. DNA for the CDR3: TGTGCCACCAGTGCCACGGGTTTCTACGAGCAGTACTTC. This translates into CATSATGFYEQYF. The chain combines TRBV15 with TRBJ2-7; D is uncertain. Germline V gene data show CDR1 as LNHNV and CDR2 as YYDKDF (reference sequence). This CDR3 region has 13 residues. The V gene lost 6 bases and the J gene lost 3 bases, with 12 bases spanning the gap.

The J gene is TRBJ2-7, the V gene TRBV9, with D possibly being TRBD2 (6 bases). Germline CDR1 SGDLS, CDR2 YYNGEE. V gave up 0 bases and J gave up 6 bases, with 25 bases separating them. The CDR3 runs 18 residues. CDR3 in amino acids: CASSVERWGDAGRGEQYF. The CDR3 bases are TGTGCCAGCAGCGTAGAAAGGTGGGGGGACGCAGGAAGAGGCGAGCAGTACTTC.

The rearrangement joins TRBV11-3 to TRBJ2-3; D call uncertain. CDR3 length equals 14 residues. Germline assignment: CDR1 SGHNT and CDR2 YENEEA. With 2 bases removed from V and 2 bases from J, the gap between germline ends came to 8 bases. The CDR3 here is CASSLRIATDTQYF. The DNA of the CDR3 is TGTGCCAGCAGCTTACGCATAGCCACAGATACGCAGTATTTT.

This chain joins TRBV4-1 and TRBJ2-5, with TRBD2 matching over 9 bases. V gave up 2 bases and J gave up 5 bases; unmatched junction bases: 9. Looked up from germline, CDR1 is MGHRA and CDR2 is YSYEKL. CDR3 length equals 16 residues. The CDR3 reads CASSQLGSGRIETQYF. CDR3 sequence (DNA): TGCGCCAGCAGCCAATTAGGTAGCGGGAGAATTGAGACCCAGTACTTC.

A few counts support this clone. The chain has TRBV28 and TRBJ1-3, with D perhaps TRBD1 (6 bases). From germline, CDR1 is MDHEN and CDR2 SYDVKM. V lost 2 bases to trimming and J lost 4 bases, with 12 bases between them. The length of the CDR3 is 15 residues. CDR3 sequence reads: CASSLRGGIGNTIYF. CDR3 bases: TGTGCCAGCAGTTTAAGGGGGGGGATCGGAAACACCATATATTTT.

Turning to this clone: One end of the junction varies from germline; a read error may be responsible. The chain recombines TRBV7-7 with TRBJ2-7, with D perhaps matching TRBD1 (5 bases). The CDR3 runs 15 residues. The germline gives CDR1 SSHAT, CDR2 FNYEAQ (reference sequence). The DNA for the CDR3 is TGTGCTAGCAGCGCAGGGAAAGGAGAGAGCTACGAGCAGTACTTC. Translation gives CASSAGKGESYEQYF.

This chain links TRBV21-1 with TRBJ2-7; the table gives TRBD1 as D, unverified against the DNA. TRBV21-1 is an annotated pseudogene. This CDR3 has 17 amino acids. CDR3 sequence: CATIRPGGKSGSYEQYF. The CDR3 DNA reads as TGTGCCACCATAAGGCCAGGGGGAAAATCGGGATCCTACGAGCAGTACTTC.

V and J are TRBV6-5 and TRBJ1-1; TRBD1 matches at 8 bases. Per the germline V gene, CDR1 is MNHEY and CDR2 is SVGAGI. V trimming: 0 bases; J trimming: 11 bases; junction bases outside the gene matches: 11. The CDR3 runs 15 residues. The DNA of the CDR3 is TGTGCCAGCAGTTACTCGAAGGTCCAGGGGGCTTGGGCTTTCTTT. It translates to CASSYSKVQGAWAFF.

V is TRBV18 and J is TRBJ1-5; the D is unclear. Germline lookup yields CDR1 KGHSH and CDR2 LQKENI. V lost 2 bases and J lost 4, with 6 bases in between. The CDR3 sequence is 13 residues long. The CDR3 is CASSPGANQPQHF. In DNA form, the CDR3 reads TGTGCCAGCTCACCAGGAGCAAATCAGCCCCAGCATTTT.

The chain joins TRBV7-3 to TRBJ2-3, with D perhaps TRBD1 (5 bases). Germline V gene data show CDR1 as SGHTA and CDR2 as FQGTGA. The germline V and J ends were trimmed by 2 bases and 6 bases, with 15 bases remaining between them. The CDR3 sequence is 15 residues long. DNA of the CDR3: TGTGCCAGCAGCTTAGACAGTCAGGGTGTCGATACGCAGTATTTT. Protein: CASSLDSQGVDTQYF.

The CDR3 loop reads CASSPLNTEAFF. The CDR3 DNA reads as TGTGCCAGCAGCCCGTTGAACACTGAAGCTTTCTTT. The chain carries TRBV7-8 and TRBJ1-1; D is ambiguous. V gave up 5 bases and J gave up 0 bases, with 4 bases separating them. CDR1 is SGHVS, CDR2 FQNEAQ, per germline. CDR3 length: 12 amino acids.

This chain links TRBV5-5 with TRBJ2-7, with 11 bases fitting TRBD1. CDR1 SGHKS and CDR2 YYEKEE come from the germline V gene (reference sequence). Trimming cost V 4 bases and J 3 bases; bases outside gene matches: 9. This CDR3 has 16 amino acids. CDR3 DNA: TGTGCCAGCAGCAATTACCGGGACAGGGGGAACTACGAGCAGTACTTC. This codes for CASSNYRDRGNYEQYF.

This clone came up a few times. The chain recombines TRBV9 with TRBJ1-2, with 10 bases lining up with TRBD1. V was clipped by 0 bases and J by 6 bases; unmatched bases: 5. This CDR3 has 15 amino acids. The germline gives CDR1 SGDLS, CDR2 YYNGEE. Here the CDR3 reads CASSVGGQGRDGYTF. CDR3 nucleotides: TGTGCCAGCAGCGTAGGGGGACAGGGGAGAGATGGCTACACCTTC.

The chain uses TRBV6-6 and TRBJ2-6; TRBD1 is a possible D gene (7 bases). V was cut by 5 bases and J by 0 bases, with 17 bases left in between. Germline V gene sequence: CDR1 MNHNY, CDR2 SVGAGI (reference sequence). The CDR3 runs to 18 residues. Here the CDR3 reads CASSPQGRPDSGANVLTF. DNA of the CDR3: TGTGCCAGCAGTCCACAGGGGAGGCCCGACTCTGGGGCCAACGTCCTGACTTTC.

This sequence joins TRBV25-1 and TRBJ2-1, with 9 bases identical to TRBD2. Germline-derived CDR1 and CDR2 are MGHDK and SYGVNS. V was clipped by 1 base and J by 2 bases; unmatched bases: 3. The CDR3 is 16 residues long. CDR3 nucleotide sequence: TGTGCCAGCAGTGAATGGGCGGGAGGGCCCTACAATGAGCAGTTCTTC. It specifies CASSEWAGGPYNEQFF.

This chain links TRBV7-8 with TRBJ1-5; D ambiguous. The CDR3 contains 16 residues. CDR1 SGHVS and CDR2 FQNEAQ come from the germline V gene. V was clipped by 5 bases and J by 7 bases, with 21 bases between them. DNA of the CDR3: TGTGCCAGCAGCACAGATGGGTGGCTCCCCAGGCAGCCCCAGCATTTT. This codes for CASSTDGWLPRQPQHF.

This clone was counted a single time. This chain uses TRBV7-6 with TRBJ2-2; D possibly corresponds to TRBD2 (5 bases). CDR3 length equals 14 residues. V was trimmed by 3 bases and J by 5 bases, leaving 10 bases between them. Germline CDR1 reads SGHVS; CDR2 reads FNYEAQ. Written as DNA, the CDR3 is TGTGCCAGCAGCTTCTACGGGGAGACCGGGGAGCTGTTTTTT. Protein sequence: CASSFYGETGELFF.

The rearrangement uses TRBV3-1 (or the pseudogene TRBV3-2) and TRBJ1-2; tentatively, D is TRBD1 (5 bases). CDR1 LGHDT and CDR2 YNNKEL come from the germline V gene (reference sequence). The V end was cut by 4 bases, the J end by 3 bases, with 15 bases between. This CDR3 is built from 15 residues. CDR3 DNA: TGTGCCAGCAGCCCTACTGCTGGGGGGGACTATGGCTACACCTTC. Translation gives CASSPTAGGDYGYTF.

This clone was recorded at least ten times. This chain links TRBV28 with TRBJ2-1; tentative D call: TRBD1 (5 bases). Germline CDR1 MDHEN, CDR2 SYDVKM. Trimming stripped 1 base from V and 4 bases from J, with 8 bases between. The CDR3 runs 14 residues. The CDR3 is CASSLSTDYNEQFF. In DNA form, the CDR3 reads TGTGCCAGCAGTTTATCGACAGATTACAATGAGCAGTTCTTC.

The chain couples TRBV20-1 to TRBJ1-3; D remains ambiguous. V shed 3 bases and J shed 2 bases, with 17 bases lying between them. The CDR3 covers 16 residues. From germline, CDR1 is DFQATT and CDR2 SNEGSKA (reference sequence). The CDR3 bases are TGCAGTGCTAGTCGTGGCAAGTGGCAAGCTGGAAACACCATATATTTT. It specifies CSASRGKWQAGNTIYF.

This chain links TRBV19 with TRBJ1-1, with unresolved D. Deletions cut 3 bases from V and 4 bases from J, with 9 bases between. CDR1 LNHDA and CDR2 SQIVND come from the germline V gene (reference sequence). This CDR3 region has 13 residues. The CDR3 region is CASSIGVPTEAFF. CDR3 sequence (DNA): TGTGCCAGTAGTATCGGGGTCCCCACTGAAGCTTTCTTT.

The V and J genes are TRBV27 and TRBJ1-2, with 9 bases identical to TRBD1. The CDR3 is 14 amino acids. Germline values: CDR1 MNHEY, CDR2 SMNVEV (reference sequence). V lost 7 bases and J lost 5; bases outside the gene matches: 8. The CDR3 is CASTSTGGGYGYTF. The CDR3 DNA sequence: TGTGCCAGCACTTCGACAGGGGGAGGATATGGCTACACCTTC.

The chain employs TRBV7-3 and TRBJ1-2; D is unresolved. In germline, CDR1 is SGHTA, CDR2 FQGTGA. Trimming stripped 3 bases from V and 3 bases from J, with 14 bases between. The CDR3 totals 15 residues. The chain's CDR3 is CASSLRPEVDYGYTF. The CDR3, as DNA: TGTGCCAGCAGCTTGCGGCCCGAGGTGGACTATGGCTACACCTTC.

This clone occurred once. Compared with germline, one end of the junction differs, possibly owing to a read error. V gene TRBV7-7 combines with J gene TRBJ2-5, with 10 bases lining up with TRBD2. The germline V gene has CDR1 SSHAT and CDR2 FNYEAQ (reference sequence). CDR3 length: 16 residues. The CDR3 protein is CASSLGVAGGGETQYF. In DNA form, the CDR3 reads TGTGCTAGCAGCCTGGGCGTAGCGGGAGGCGGAGAGACCCAGTACTTC.

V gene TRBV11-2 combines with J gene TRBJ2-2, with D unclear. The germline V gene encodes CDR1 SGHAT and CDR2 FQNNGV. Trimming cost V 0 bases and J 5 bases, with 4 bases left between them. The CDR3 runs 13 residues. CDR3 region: CASSLERTGELFF. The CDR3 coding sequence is TGTGCCAGCAGCTTAGAGCGGACCGGGGAGCTGTTTTTT. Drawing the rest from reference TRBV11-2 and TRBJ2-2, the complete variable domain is EAGVAQSPRYKIIEKRQSVAFWCNPISGHATLYWYQQILGQGPKLLIQFQNNGVVDDSQLPKDRFSAERLKGVDSTLKIQPAKLEDSAVYLCASSLERTGELFFGEGSRLTVL.

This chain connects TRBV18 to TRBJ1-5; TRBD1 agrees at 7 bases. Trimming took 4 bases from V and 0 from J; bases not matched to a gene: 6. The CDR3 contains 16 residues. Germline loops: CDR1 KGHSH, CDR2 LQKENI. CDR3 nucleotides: TGTGCCAGCTCACTCGGGACAGTCAATAGCAATCAGCCCCAGCATTTT. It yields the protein CASSLGTVNSNQPQHF.

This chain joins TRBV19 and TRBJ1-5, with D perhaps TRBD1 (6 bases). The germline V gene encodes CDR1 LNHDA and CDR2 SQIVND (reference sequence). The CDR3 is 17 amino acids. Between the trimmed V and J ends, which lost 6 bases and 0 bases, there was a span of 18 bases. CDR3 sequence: CASSYRGGSDSNQPQHF. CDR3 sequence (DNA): TGTGCCAGTAGCTATAGAGGGGGAAGTGATAGCAATCAGCCCCAGCATTTT.

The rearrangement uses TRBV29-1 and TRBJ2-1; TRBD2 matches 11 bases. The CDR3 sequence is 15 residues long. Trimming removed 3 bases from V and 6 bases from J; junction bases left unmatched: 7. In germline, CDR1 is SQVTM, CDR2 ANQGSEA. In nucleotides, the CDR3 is TGCAGCGTTGACGGGACTAGCGGCTCACGCAATGAGCAGTTCTTC. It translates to CSVDGTSGSRNEQFF.